This entry is about one TCR beta chain. The antigen it binds to is not known. Base qualities were left out, and no much larger clone turns up one base away. Participants in the prospective study were aged about 18 to 90 years, lived in 20 to 25 United States geographic areas, and enrolled through a virtual design. In the prospective study, cohorts were assigned on the basis of participant-reported clinical history obtained from a screening survey and a study questionnaire. Exposed participants had been in contact with someone with a PCR-confirmed or clinician-diagnosed COVID-19 case within 2 weeks of study entry. In the prospective study, mobile phlebotomists collected whole blood, serum and a nasopharyngeal or oropharyngeal swab from each participant. Over a roughly two-month period, participants in the prospective study had the option of providing additional blood draws and questionnaires. Before DNA extraction, prospective study blood samples were shipped either frozen or at room temperature.

The immunoSEQ Assay, a bias-controlled multiplex PCR, was used to amplify TCRbeta CDR3 regions from genomic DNA. The authors processed their data as follows. The number of nucleated cells in each sample was estimated by amplification of reference gene primers within the assay. To quantify the absolute abundance of each unique TCRbeta CDR3 rearrangement, sequence reads were collapsed and filtered. For each sample, productive Simpson clonality was calculated as the square root of Simpson's diversity index over productive rearrangements. The source is immuneACCESS, and TCRdb retained only in-frame sequences with V and J called. Part of the clones is not carried over; for the studies checked, unresolved V genes explain less than half of this, and the remainder is unexplained. V and J calls and clone size are those listed in that table; D and trimming were worked out from the DNA. Present in this sample are about 220,000 clones, around 87% of which were seen just once. About 14% of the sample belongs to the ten largest clones.

The sample is drawn from a study of blood T cell repertoires in COVID-19 (dated by TCRdb to 2019 to 2021). Study-wide context: The collaborator samples originated in the United States, Italy and Spain and spanned the acute and convalescent phases of COVID-19. The prospective study material was composed of cDNA or gDNA derived from T cells, B-cell-depleted T cells, or PBMCs. Deeply sampled blood TCRbeta repertoires from subjects exposed to, actively infected with, or recovered from COVID-19 were included in the dataset. The repertoires were released in a freely available public database intended as a resource for research on the immune response to SARS-CoV-2. The samples were drawn from two sources: the first 160 participants of the ongoing ImmuneRACE study, and fewer than 1,500 subjects contributed by 6 global collaborators. The sample metadata nearly always contained a de-identified subject ID, COVID-19 status, age in years and sex. Where HLA class I and class II types were available, the types were taken from metadata supplied by the sample provider, not from assay-based typing. Study-level results and caveats: The quantity of clinical and demographic metadata differed by source and by participant and was supplied without curation.

V is pruned by 1 base and J by 6 bases, leaving 3 bases of the junction without a gene match. From its cysteine to its phenylalanine, the CDR3 spans 14 amino acids. Solely the CDR3 DNA is kept, with 42 bases framed from the first base. CDR1 and CDR2, per the germline V gene (reference sequence), are SGHAT and FQDESV. This sequence uses TRBV11-1 and TRBJ2-1; 7 central nucleotides agree with TRBD1. The sequence was obtained from a man aged 25 to 40 who had been exposed to COVID-19. The sample taken for sequencing was PBMCs or T cells enriched from blood (not recorded which). In nucleotide form, the sequence is TGTGCCAGCAGCTTAGGAGGGACAGCCAATGAGCAGTTCTTC. Translated, it gives CASSLGGTANEQFF. Reference TRBV11-1 and TRBJ2-1 genes cover what lies past the CDR3, so the full variable domain is EAEVAQSPRYKITEKSQAVAFWCDPISGHATLYWYRQILGQGPELLVQFQDESVVDDSQLPKDRFSAERLKGVDSTLKIQPAELGDSAMYLCASSLGGTANEQFFGPGTRLTVL.